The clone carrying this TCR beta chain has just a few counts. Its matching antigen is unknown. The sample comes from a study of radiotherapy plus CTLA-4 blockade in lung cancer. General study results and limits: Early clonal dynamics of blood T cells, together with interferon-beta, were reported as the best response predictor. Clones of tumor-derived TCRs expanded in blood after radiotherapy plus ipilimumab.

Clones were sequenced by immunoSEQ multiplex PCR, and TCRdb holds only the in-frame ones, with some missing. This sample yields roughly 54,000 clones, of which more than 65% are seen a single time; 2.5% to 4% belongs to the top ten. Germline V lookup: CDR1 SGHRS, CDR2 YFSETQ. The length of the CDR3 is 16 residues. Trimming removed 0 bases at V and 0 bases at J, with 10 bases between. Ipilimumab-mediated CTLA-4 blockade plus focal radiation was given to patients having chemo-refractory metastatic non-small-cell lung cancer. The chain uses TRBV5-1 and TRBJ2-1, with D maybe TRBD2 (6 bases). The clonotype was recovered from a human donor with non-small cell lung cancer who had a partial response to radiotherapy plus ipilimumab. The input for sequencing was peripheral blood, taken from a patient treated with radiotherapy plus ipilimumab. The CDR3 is CASSLGGLTSYNEQFF. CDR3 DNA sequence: TGCGCCAGCAGCTTGGGGGGACTCACCTCCTACAATGAGCAGTTCTTC.